Each of the 21 T cell receptor beta chains below was sequenced from the same sample in a study of CD8 T cells in ankylosing spondylitis. Study conclusions and caveats: Blood of patients with ankylosing spondylitis appeared to be characterized by a TCR beta motif of several highly homologous variants.

TCRdb reprocessed the 5' RACE reads via MiXCR and lists one record per CDR3 protein. This table holds fewer than 500,000 distinct CDR3 sequences, roughly 25% found once. These receptors' targets are unknown. Sequenced material: blood, either unsorted or a sorted T cell fraction (not recorded which). All receptors derive from a male donor with ankylosing spondylitis.

This clonotype was counted between two and nine times. The chain employs TRBV12-3 or TRBV12-4 and TRBJ2-2; 9 nucleotides agree with TRBD1. V lost 6 bases, J lost 1 base, and 9 bases stayed unmatched. The CDR3 has 17 residues. The CDR3 DNA sequence: TGTGCCAGCAGACGCCCTGGGGGACAGGGGAACACCGGGGAGCTGTTTTTT. This codes for CASRRPGGQGNTGELFF.

This chain joins TRBV12-3 or TRBV12-4 and TRBJ2-2; possibly TRBD1 for D (5 bases). The V gene lost 3 bases and the J gene lost 2 bases, with 13 bases spanning the gap. The CDR3 is made up of 16 amino acids. CDR3 bases: TGTGCCAGCAGTTTCAGGGCTGGGGCTAACACCGGGGAGCTGTTTTTT. Translated, it gives CASSFRAGANTGELFF.

The chain carries TRBV20-1 and TRBJ2-6, with D possibly matching TRBD1 (6 bases). Germline lookup yields CDR1 DFQATT and CDR2 SNEGSKA (reference sequence). This CDR3 has 15 amino acids. With 4 bases removed from V and 2 bases from J, the gap between germline ends came to 12 bases. The DNA for the CDR3 is TGCAGTGCTAAGCCCACAGGGCCTGGGGCCAACGTCCTGACTTTC. Protein product: CSAKPTGPGANVLTF.

There are a few counts of this clonotype. The V call is TRBV7-8, the J call TRBJ1-1; 7 bases fit TRBD1. V was clipped by 5 bases and J by 7 bases; unmatched bases: 13. Germline values: CDR1 SGHVS, CDR2 FQNEAQ. CDR3 length equals 15 residues. Here the CDR3 reads CASSPPSTGPFEAFF. DNA for the CDR3: TGTGCCAGCAGCCCACCTTCGACAGGGCCCTTTGAAGCTTTCTTT. Supplemented by reference TRBV7-8 and TRBJ1-1, the full variable domain reads GAGVSQSPRYKVAKRGQDVALRCDPISGHVSLFWYQQALGQGPEFLTYFQNEAQLDKSGLPSDRFFAERPEGSVSTLKIQRTQQEDSAVYLCASSPPSTGPFEAFFGQGTRLTVV.

The V gene is TRBV2, the J gene TRBJ2-7; 8 nucleotides match TRBD1. The junction had 4 bases not matched to a gene; V was cut back by 6 bases and J by 3 bases. The CDR3 totals 13 residues. In germline, CDR1 is SNHLY, CDR2 FYNNEI. The CDR3 loop reads CASSGTGGYEQYF. The CDR3, as DNA: TGTGCCAGCAGCGGTACAGGGGGCTACGAGCAGTACTTC.

The chain joins TRBV20-1 to TRBJ2-1, with 7 bases aligning to TRBD1. The CDR3 has 17 residues. The trim removed 0 bases at V and 3 bases at J, leaving 11 bases unmatched. Per germline, CDR1 DFQATT and CDR2 SNEGSKA (reference sequence). The CDR3 DNA reads as TGCAGTGCTAGAGATAGGTTAGAACAGGGGAACTACAATGAGCAGTTCTTC. Its protein is CSARDRLEQGNYNEQFF.

V is TRBV5-1 and J is TRBJ1-4; D call uncertain. This CDR3 spans 15 amino acids. Germline CDR1 is SGHRS and CDR2 is YFSETQ. Trimming took 4 bases from V and 6 from J, leaving 16 bases between them. The chain's CDR3 is CASSTAGSRDEKLFF. CDR3 DNA sequence: TGCGCCAGCAGCACTGCGGGGTCCAGAGATGAAAAACTGTTTTTT.

This clonotype turned up a few times. The V gene is TRBV29-1, the J gene TRBJ2-2; D may match TRBD1 or TRBD2 (5 bases each). The CDR3 sequence is 13 residues long. Trimming shortened V by 4 bases and J by 4 bases, and 10 bases separated the two germline ends. Looked up from germline, CDR1 is SQVTM and CDR2 is ANQGSEA. The CDR3 here is CSVVGGLTGELFF. The CDR3 DNA reads as TGCAGCGTTGTTGGGGGTCTCACCGGGGAGCTGTTTTTT.

The gene calls are TRBV11-2 and TRBJ1-4, with unresolved D. This CDR3 spans 16 amino acids. Looked up from germline, CDR1 is SGHAT and CDR2 is FQNNGV. Trimming shortened V by 4 bases and J by 4 bases, and 16 bases separated the two germline ends. The CDR3 DNA sequence: TGTGCCAGCAGCTCTCAGTTGACGGATTATAATGAAAAACTGTTTTTT. It codes for CASSSQLTDYNEKLFF.

The chain carries TRBV2 and TRBJ1-2, with 7 bases matching TRBD1. This CDR3 is 14 amino acids long. Germline-derived CDR1 and CDR2 are SNHLY and FYNNEI. The ends lost 1 base at V and 2 bases at J; junction bases unmatched: 1. In DNA, the CDR3 is TGTGCCAGCAGTGAAGGACAGGGAAACTATGGCTACACCTTC. Translating gives CASSEGQGNYGYTF.

The rearrangement uses TRBV6-5 and TRBJ2-2; D is tentatively TRBD1 or TRBD2 (7 bases each). The V end was cut by 2 bases, the J end by 7 bases, with 11 bases between. Germline CDR1 is MNHEY and CDR2 is SVGAGI. This CDR3 spans 14 amino acids. CDR3 nucleotide sequence: TGTGCCAGCAGTTACCAGGGGGGGATCGGGGAGCTGTTTTTT. Its protein product is CASSYQGGIGELFF.

The V and J genes are TRBV6-1 and TRBJ2-3; 7 nucleotides align to TRBD2. This CDR3 contains 15 residues. From germline, CDR1 is MNHNS and CDR2 SASEGT. The junction had 15 bases not matched to a gene; V was cut back by 7 bases and J by 8 bases. The CDR3 nucleotides read TGTGCCAGCACCGTCGGAGCGGGATTGGAGGGTACGCAGTATTTT. Amino acids: CASTVGAGLEGTQYF.

V is TRBV19 and J is TRBJ1-5; unclear D gene. From germline, CDR1 is LNHDA and CDR2 SQIVND (reference sequence). This CDR3 spans 12 amino acids. The germline V and J ends were trimmed by 3 bases and 6 bases, with 6 bases remaining between them. For the CDR3, the DNA is TGTGCCAGTAGTATGACGATTCAGCCCCAGCATTTT. Amino acid sequence: CASSMTIQPQHF.

This clonotype has just a few counts. The chain has TRBV20-1 and TRBJ2-3; TRBD2 might be the D (6 bases). Germline values: CDR1 DFQATT, CDR2 SNEGSKA (reference sequence). This CDR3 spans 15 amino acids. V lost 0 bases, J lost 2 bases, and 12 bases lay in between. Written as DNA, the CDR3 is TGCAGTGCTAGAGATGCCGGGAGAGACACAGATACGCAGTATTTT. Residues: CSARDAGRDTDTQYF.

The rearrangement joins TRBV5-1 to TRBJ2-5; 7 bases map to TRBD1. The germline CDR1 and CDR2 sequences are SGHRS and YFSETQ. The CDR3 sequence is 15 residues long. V dropped 4 bases and J dropped 1; count of bases not matched to a gene: 7. CDR3 DNA: TGCGCCAGCAGCGTACTACAGGGGAGCCAAGAGACCCAGTACTTC. Encoded protein: CASSVLQGSQETQYF.

This clonotype has only a few counts. The V and J genes are TRBV3-1 and TRBJ1-3; D call uncertain. This CDR3 has 14 residues. The germline gives CDR1 LGHDT, CDR2 YNNKEL (reference sequence). Trimming took 3 bases from V and 4 from J, leaving 10 bases between them. CDR3 DNA: TGTGCCAGCAGCCAGCAGACGTGGGGAAACACCATATATTTT. This translates into CASSQQTWGNTIYF.

This clonotype was recorded at least ten times. V is TRBV7-2 and J is TRBJ2-1, with D unclear. With 1 base removed from V and 7 bases from J, the gap between germline ends came to 5 bases. Per the germline V gene, CDR1 is SGHTA and CDR2 is FQGNSA. CDR3 length: 12 amino acids. This chain's CDR3 is CASSLVGNEQFF. CDR3 DNA sequence: TGTGCCAGCAGCTTAGTAGGTAATGAGCAGTTCTTC. Supplemented by reference TRBV7-2 and TRBJ2-1, the full variable domain reads GAGVSQSPSNKVTEKGKDVELRCDPISGHTALYWYRQSLGQGLEFLIYFQGNSAPDKSGLPSDRFSAERTGGSVSTLTIQRTQQEDSAVYLCASSLVGNEQFFGPGTRLTVL.

J is TRBJ2-1 and V is TRBV4-2; the D gene is possibly TRBD2 (6 bases). V lost 1 base and J lost 6, with 16 bases in between. The CDR3 consists of 16 residues. Germline values: CDR1 LGHNA, CDR2 YNFKEQ. The CDR3 DNA sequence: TGTGCCAGCAGCCAAGGGCGAGGGAGGCCTTCCAATGAGCAGTTCTTC. This translates into CASSQGRGRPSNEQFF.

The chain is built from TRBV3-1 and TRBJ2-7; TRBD2 matches at 11 bases. Trimming cost V 4 bases and J 6 bases; bases outside gene matches: 5. This CDR3 contains 14 residues. Germline V lookup: CDR1 LGHDT, CDR2 YNNKEL (reference sequence). As DNA, the CDR3 is TGTGCCAGCAGCCCTCGACTAGCGGGGCTCGAGCAGTACTTC. This sequence encodes CASSPRLAGLEQYF.

The V gene is TRBV2, the J gene TRBJ2-5; possibly TRBD2 for D (5 bases). From germline, CDR1 is SNHLY and CDR2 FYNNEI. Trimming removed 7 bases from V and 8 bases from J, with 17 bases in between. The CDR3 extends over 13 amino acids. The chain's CDR3 is CASITGPGSTQYF. The CDR3 bases are TGTGCCAGCATTACTGGTCCGGGAAGTACCCAGTACTTC.

This clonotype occurred many times. The rearrangement links TRBV20-1 to TRBJ2-7; 10 bases match TRBD2. This CDR3 spans 15 amino acids. The V gene end was trimmed by 5 bases and the J gene end by 3 bases; junction bases not matched to a gene: 10. Germline CDR1 reads DFQATT; CDR2 reads SNEGSKA (reference sequence). CDR3 nucleotide sequence: TGCAGTGCTGGGGCCCCTAGCGGGAGTATCTACGAGCAGTACTTC. It encodes CSAGAPSGSIYEQYF.